This T cell receptor beta chain was identified during a study of beta chain features in type 1 diabetes (dated by TCRdb to 2017 to 2018). At the level of the whole study: Mean age, gender distribution, total cell number and subset yield were not different between patients and healthy donors. A total of about 100,000,000 sorted cells were examined across all samples, and RNA yield correlated strongly with the number of cells per subset. The study compared the TCRB repertoires of sorted circulating CD4+ T cell subsets in recently diagnosed type 1 diabetes patients with those in matched healthy donors. Regulatory and stem cell-like memory subsets were obtained from only 8 patients and roughly eight healthy donors, while naive and central memory subsets were obtained from all 30 or so donors. What the work shows at the level of the full study, not this receptor alone: A moderate but significant shortening of TCRB CDR3 length was observed in type 1 diabetes patients in all four CD4+ subsets. Because small numbers of individuals were included in the HLA sub-analyses, any influence of HLA type on TCRB rearrangement was left unresolved. Naive, central memory and regulatory TCRB repertoires appeared to be more alike among patients than among healthy donors. Because cDNA was sequenced instead of genomic DNA, activated cells with high expression could be over-represented, although the groups did not differ in activation or CD3 levels. Fewer insertions and more nucleotide deletions at VDJ recombination sites were observed in patients with type 1 diabetes, implying thymic rearrangement abnormalities. PCR might favor shorter templates, but patient and control samples were amplified and corrected together, so any skew would affect both groups equally.

Each donor gave one peripheral blood draw, averaging about 120 mL, which was collected into heparinised tubes. A BD FACSAria II was used to sort naive, central memory, regulatory and stem cell-like memory CD4+ T cells with a panel that included CD45RO, CCR7, CD25, CD127, CD95 and CD27. Every sorted population had a purity above 95%. Right away, PBMCs were isolated by Lymphoprep density gradient centrifugation and were stained directly, with no culture step. Samples were stained and sorted in pairs, with one healthy donor and one patient per experiment, so that batch effects were minimized. This clone came up many times. The antigen it binds to is not known. Qualities for individual bases were not recorded, and no much larger clone is one base off. The entire amount of isolated RNA was reverse transcribed using the High Capacity cDNA Reverse Transcription Kit, so the sequenced TCRB transcripts were expressed ones. Deep immunoSEQ sequencing was applied to naive, central memory and regulatory T cell samples, giving an average of roughly 3.5 million total reads per sample. After sorted cells were lysed in RLT buffer, RNA was extracted with DNase-treated RNeasy Micro or Mini kits, with the choice depending on cell number. Each cell subset was processed on its own to prevent cross-contamination, while patient and healthy donor samples were processed together. The immunoSEQ multiplex PCR was used to amplify TCRB sequences from cDNA, generating 87-bp fragments that spanned the CDR3 region. Sequencing of the amplicons was performed on the Illumina HiSeq platform. Turning to the authors' computational methods: Synthetic template baselines were used to correct PCR bias computationally, reads within Hamming distance 2 were collapsed, and singletons that could not be merged were discarded. Reads were aligned against IMGT so that V, D and J genes, CDR3 length and insertions or deletions at six rearrangement sites could be assigned. Within each subset, clonotype counts were normalized to sorted cell number, and only after that were true diversity and Gini coefficients computed with the tcR R package. The overlap coefficient, calculated on TCRB nucleotide sequences, was used to measure repertoire sharing. TCRdb limited this immuneACCESS table to in-frame rearrangements with V and J called. A share of clones is missing; checked studies link under half to unresolved V genes, and the rest is unexplained. Clone size and the V and J calls come from that table; the DNA yielded D and trimming. The sample table shows 140,000 or so clones, and approximately 9.2% are seen once. About 0.68% of the sample goes to the ten largest clones.

The sequenced sample was central memory CD4+ T cells from blood. This clonotype was obtained from a man in his late teens or twenties in good health.

The CDR3 corresponds to CASSFGRTGELFF. The DNA sequence follows: TGCGCCAGCAGCTTTGGGCGCACCGGGGAGCTGTTTTTT. The chain couples TRBV5-1 to TRBJ2-2; no D segment can be confidently identified. The CDR3 measures 13 amino acids from cysteine to phenylalanine. The retained sequence is limited to the CDR3, 39 bases, with the frame set at the first base. CDR1 and CDR2 were assigned from the germline V gene as SGHRS and YFSETQ. V drops 2 bases and J drops 4 bases, leaving 6 bases in between.